This T cell receptor beta chain was captured in a study of T cells in localized non-small cell lung cancer. There are many counts of this clone. The target antigen is unknown. V was cut by 4 bases and J by 1 base, with 16 bases left in between. Germline CDR1 and CDR2: LNHDA and SQIVND (reference sequence). The CDR3 is 16 residues long. The repertoire was sequenced with immunoSEQ multiplex PCR; TCRdb's copy has only in-frame clones and lacks some. The data show tens of thousands of clones, around four fifths seen once. Study observations and caveats: Adjacent lung held a median roughly 50 of the top 100 tumor clones. Sequence data derive from only one tumor region, so heterogeneity remains possible.

The V call is TRBV19, the J call TRBJ1-1, with TRBD1 as a possible D gene (6 bases). The sequence derives from a female donor over 55 with stage I lung adenocarcinoma. Sequenced here: peripheral blood, sampled before any cancer treatment. CDR3 region: CASSRKPRTENTEAFF. The CDR3 DNA reads as TGTGCCAGTAGTAGAAAGCCAAGGACAGAGAACACTGAAGCTTTCTTT. The whole variable domain, remainder taken from reference TRBV19 and TRBJ1-1, is DGGITQSPKYLFRKEGQNVTLSCEQNLNHDAMYWYRQDPGQGLRLIYYSQIVNDFQKGDIAEGYSVSREKKESFPLTVTSAQKNPTAFYLCASSRKPRTENTEAFFGQGTRLTVV.